The clone carrying this TCR beta chain appeared a few times. CDR1 is MNHEY, CDR2 SVGEGT, per germline. The CDR3 runs 14 residues. The V gene lost 3 bases and the J gene lost 6 bases, with 12 bases spanning the gap. The sample originates from a study of molecular identifiers for immune sequencing clone quantification. Study-wide background: Replicate experiments divided RNA from 20,000 or 100,000 naive CD8 cells into five parts and sequenced four.

Using 10%, 30% or 50% RNA, naive CD8 libraries were derived from roughly 20,000 to 1,000,000 sorted cells. In the sort, naive CD8 T cells were defined as CD8+CD4-CCR7+CD45RA+. TCRdb used MiXCR to reprocess the PCR reads, holding one entry per CDR3 protein. Of around 460,000 distinct CDR3 sequences listed, roughly a fifth are singletons. Sequenced input: naive CD8+ T cells from blood, with Jurkat cell RNA spiked in. Subset given: FACS-sorted CD8+CD4-CCR7+CD45RA+ naive T cells. The chain couples TRBV6-2 or TRBV6-3 to TRBJ2-1; D unresolved. The sequence was obtained from a human donor in good health. Some libraries in this study had Jurkat cell RNA spiked in. CDR3 DNA sequence: TGTGCCAGCAGTTATCTGGGTCTGGGCAATGAGCAGTTCTTC. Translating gives CASSYLGLGNEQFF.